These T cell receptor beta chains were read from a single sample in a study of T cells in Graves' hyperthyroidism and ophthalmopathy. TCRdb reprocessed the multiplex PCR reads via MiXCR and lists one record per CDR3 protein. The sample shows approximately 400,000 distinct CDR3 sequences, approximately 17% of them seen only once. Sequencing was performed on blood. These receptors all come from a man younger than 35 with Graves' ophthalmopathy. Both conserved end residues are part of each CDR3. Each record gives: clone size, D gene, V gene, J gene, CDR3 length, CDR3 protein, CDR3 DNA. A D gene is named only where the DNA matches it firmly. The listing skips clone size in some rows; elsewhere it reads once, few, many or a size class.

clone_size: many; d_call: -; v_call: TRBV10-1; j_call: TRBJ2-7; cdr3_length: 18; cdr3_aa: CASSGKGRGGHRGDEQYF; cdr3_nt: TGCGCCAGCAGTGGTAAGGGCAGGGGGGGACATCGTGGCGACGAGCAGTACTTC
clone_size: -; d_call: TRBD1; v_call: TRBV6-2/TRBV6-3; j_call: TRBJ1-5; cdr3_length: 15; cdr3_aa: CASSYVQGAGQPQHF; cdr3_nt: TGTGCCAGCAGTTACGTGCAGGGGGCAGGTCAGCCCCAGCATTTT
clone_size: many; d_call: -; v_call: TRBV11-2; j_call: TRBJ1-1; cdr3_length: 14; cdr3_aa: CASSLSVGNTEAFF; cdr3_nt: TGTGCCAGCAGCTTAAGCGTGGGAAACACTGAAGCTTTCTTT
clone_size: few; d_call: TRBD2; v_call: TRBV7-9; j_call: TRBJ2-3; cdr3_length: 15; cdr3_aa: CASSSSGGDTDTQYF; cdr3_nt: TGTGCCAGCAGCTCTAGCGGGGGGGACACAGATACGCAGTATTTT
clone_size: few; d_call: -; v_call: TRBV7-6; j_call: TRBJ2-2; cdr3_length: 18; cdr3_aa: CASSSLLGTASDSGELFF; cdr3_nt: TGTGCCAGCAGCTCACTCTTGGGGACGGCCTCAGATAGCGGGGAGCTGTTTTTT
clone_size: many; d_call: TRBD1; v_call: TRBV19; j_call: TRBJ2-1; cdr3_length: 15; cdr3_aa: CASRTGTGQTNEQFF; cdr3_nt: TGTGCCAGTAGGACAGGGACAGGGCAAACCAATGAGCAGTTCTTC
clone_size: many; d_call: TRBD1; v_call: TRBV20-1; j_call: TRBJ1-3; cdr3_length: 15; cdr3_aa: CSAMSGQHGGNTIYF; cdr3_nt: TGCAGTGCTATGTCGGGACAGCACGGTGGAAACACCATATATTTT
clone_size: -; d_call: TRBD2; v_call: TRBV5-4; j_call: TRBJ2-6; cdr3_length: 16; cdr3_aa: CASSPGGYSGANVLTF; cdr3_nt: TGTGCCAGCAGCCCGGGAGGCTACTCTGGGGCCAACGTCCTGACTTTC
clone_size: many; d_call: TRBD2; v_call: TRBV6-1; j_call: TRBJ2-5; cdr3_length: 15; cdr3_aa: CASSSSGGDQETQYF; cdr3_nt: TGTGCCAGCAGTTCTAGCGGGGGGGACCAAGAGACCCAGTACTTC
clone_size: many; d_call: TRBD2; v_call: TRBV2; j_call: TRBJ2-1; cdr3_length: 14; cdr3_aa: CASSVLAGDNEQFF; cdr3_nt: TGTGCCAGCAGTGTACTAGCGGGGGACAATGAGCAGTTCTTC
clone_size: -; d_call: -; v_call: TRBV7-8; j_call: TRBJ2-7; cdr3_length: 12; cdr3_aa: CASSLLDHEQYF; cdr3_nt: TGTGCCAGCAGCTTGTTGGACCACGAGCAGTACTTC
clone_size: many; d_call: -; v_call: TRBV6-2/TRBV6-3; j_call: TRBJ2-3; cdr3_length: 14; cdr3_aa: CASSTRTVTDTQYF; cdr3_nt: TGTGCCAGCAGTACACGGACAGTCACAGATACGCAGTATTTT
clone_size: many; d_call: -; v_call: TRBV6-1; j_call: TRBJ2-3; cdr3_length: 14; cdr3_aa: CATVAGGETDTQYF; cdr3_nt: TGTGCCACCGTGGCAGGAGGCGAAACAGATACGCAGTATTTT
clone_size: many; d_call: -; v_call: TRBV6-1; j_call: TRBJ1-6; cdr3_length: 20; cdr3_aa: CASSYREGGRSSSYNSPLHF; cdr3_nt: TGTGCCAGCAGTTATCGGGAGGGAGGAAGGTCAAGCTCCTATAATTCACCCCTCCACTTT
clone_size: few; d_call: -; v_call: TRBV6-1; j_call: TRBJ2-1; cdr3_length: 18; cdr3_aa: CASSPLAGISSSYNEQFF; cdr3_nt: TGTGCCAGCAGTCCCCTAGCCGGGATCTCAAGCTCCTACAATGAGCAGTTCTTC
clone_size: -; d_call: TRBD1; v_call: TRBV5-1; j_call: TRBJ2-5; cdr3_length: 14; cdr3_aa: CASSLGQGPETQYF; cdr3_nt: TGCGCCAGCAGCTTGGGACAGGGGCCAGAGACCCAGTACTTC
clone_size: many; d_call: TRBD2; v_call: TRBV12-3/TRBV12-4; j_call: TRBJ2-1; cdr3_length: 15; cdr3_aa: CASSLSSGANNEQFF; cdr3_nt: TGTGCCAGCAGCCTATCTAGCGGGGCAAACAATGAGCAGTTCTTC
clone_size: -; d_call: -; v_call: TRBV27; j_call: TRBJ1-6; cdr3_length: 16; cdr3_aa: CASSFGAFSYNSPLHF; cdr3_nt: TGTGCCAGCAGTTTCGGGGCCTTCTCCTATAATTCACCCCTCCACTTT
clone_size: -; d_call: TRBD1; v_call: TRBV4-2; j_call: TRBJ2-7; cdr3_length: 15; cdr3_aa: CASSQDKGASYEQYF; cdr3_nt: TGTGCCAGCAGCCAAGATAAGGGGGCGTCCTACGAGCAGTACTTC
clone_size: few; d_call: -; v_call: TRBV7-8; j_call: TRBJ1-2; cdr3_length: 15; cdr3_aa: CASSPFSRNRLGYTF; cdr3_nt: TGTGCCAGCAGCCCATTTAGCAGGAACCGACTTGGCTACACCTTC
clone_size: -; d_call: -; v_call: TRBV5-5; j_call: TRBJ1-2; cdr3_length: 16; cdr3_aa: CASSPEGPATNYGHTF; cdr3_nt: TGTGCCAGCAGCCCTGAGGGGCCTGCAACTAACTATGGCCACACCTTC
clone_size: -; d_call: -; v_call: TRBV7-9; j_call: TRBJ1-2; cdr3_length: 15; cdr3_aa: CASSLESRGFFGYTF; cdr3_nt: TGTGCCAGCAGCTTAGAGTCCAGGGGATTTTTCGGCTACACCTTC
clone_size: many; d_call: TRBD1; v_call: TRBV7-9; j_call: TRBJ2-7; cdr3_length: 16; cdr3_aa: CASSTIPGQSSYEQYF; cdr3_nt: TGTGCCAGCAGCACGATACCGGGACAGTCCTCCTACGAGCAGTACTTC
clone_size: many; d_call: TRBD2; v_call: TRBV11-2; j_call: TRBJ2-7; cdr3_length: 13; cdr3_aa: CASSLGQRGEQYF; cdr3_nt: TGTGCCAGCAGCTTAGGGCAGCGGGGTGAGCAGTACTTC
clone_size: many; d_call: -; v_call: TRBV20-1; j_call: TRBJ2-3; cdr3_length: 13; cdr3_aa: CSAQPGATDTQYF; cdr3_nt: TGCAGTGCCCAACCCGGAGCTACAGATACGCAGTATTTT
clone_size: many; d_call: -; v_call: TRBV5-1; j_call: TRBJ1-6; cdr3_length: 15; cdr3_aa: CASSPTTTGTSPLHF; cdr3_nt: TGCGCCAGCAGCCCAACGACTACAGGGACTTCACCCCTCCACTTT
clone_size: -; d_call: -; v_call: TRBV6-1; j_call: TRBJ2-5; cdr3_length: 13; cdr3_aa: CASGPRPRETQYF; cdr3_nt: TGTGCCAGCGGGCCCCGGCCACGGGAGACCCAGTACTTC
clone_size: many; d_call: -; v_call: TRBV11-2; j_call: TRBJ2-3; cdr3_length: 13; cdr3_aa: CASSLDRSGTQYF; cdr3_nt: TGTGCCAGCAGCTTAGATCGCAGCGGTACGCAGTATTTT
clone_size: many; d_call: TRBD2; v_call: TRBV28; j_call: TRBJ2-5; cdr3_length: 16; cdr3_aa: CASSLWGSGGVETQYF; cdr3_nt: TGTGCCAGCAGTTTATGGGGTAGCGGGGGGGTAGAGACCCAGTACTTC
clone_size: -; d_call: -; v_call: TRBV6-2/TRBV6-3; j_call: TRBJ2-4; cdr3_length: 12; cdr3_aa: CATRAAKNIQYF; cdr3_nt: TGTGCCACTCGCGCAGCCAAAAACATTCAGTACTTC
clone_size: few; d_call: -; v_call: TRBV6-6; j_call: TRBJ1-5; cdr3_length: 17; cdr3_aa: CASSYSGPRDSNQPQHF; cdr3_nt: TGTGCCAGCAGTTACTCGGGGCCGAGAGATAGCAATCAGCCCCAGCATTTT
clone_size: many; d_call: -; v_call: TRBV20-1; j_call: TRBJ1-5; cdr3_length: 13; cdr3_aa: CSARAGSGQPQHF; cdr3_nt: TGCAGTGCTAGAGCAGGGTCAGGCCAGCCCCAGCATTTT
clone_size: few; d_call: TRBD1; v_call: TRBV6-1; j_call: TRBJ1-2; cdr3_length: 13; cdr3_aa: CAAGDRGPYGYTF; cdr3_nt: TGTGCCGCAGGGGACAGGGGTCCTTATGGCTACACCTTC
clone_size: -; d_call: TRBD1; v_call: TRBV3-1; j_call: TRBJ1-6; cdr3_length: 14; cdr3_aa: CASSQDATGGALHF; cdr3_nt: TGTGCCAGCAGCCAAGACGCGACAGGGGGGGCCCTCCACTTT
clone_size: few; d_call: -; v_call: TRBV9; j_call: TRBJ1-3; cdr3_length: 16; cdr3_aa: CASSVDARPPGNTIYF; cdr3_nt: TGTGCCAGCAGCGTAGACGCCAGACCCCCTGGAAACACCATATATTTT
clone_size: -; d_call: TRBD1; v_call: TRBV19; j_call: TRBJ1-4; cdr3_length: 16; cdr3_aa: CASAKPRQGTNEKLFF; cdr3_nt: TGTGCCAGTGCTAAACCTCGACAGGGCACTAATGAAAAACTGTTTTTT
clone_size: -; d_call: TRBD2; v_call: TRBV5-1; j_call: TRBJ2-5; cdr3_length: 15; cdr3_aa: CASSLGTRHQETQYF; cdr3_nt: TGCGCCAGCAGCTTGGGGACTAGACACCAAGAGACCCAGTACTTC
clone_size: many; d_call: -; v_call: TRBV7-2; j_call: TRBJ2-3; cdr3_length: 16; cdr3_aa: CASSLGGASGVDTQYF; cdr3_nt: TGTGCCAGCAGCTTAGGTGGGGCCTCAGGTGTAGATACGCAGTATTTT
clone_size: few; d_call: -; v_call: TRBV3-1; j_call: TRBJ1-5; cdr3_length: 13; cdr3_aa: CASSQGYRQPQHF; cdr3_nt: TGTGCCAGCAGCCAAGGGTATCGCCAGCCCCAGCATTTT
clone_size: many; d_call: TRBD2; v_call: TRBV12-3/TRBV12-4; j_call: TRBJ2-1; cdr3_length: 18; cdr3_aa: CASRTGLAENNAVNEQFF; cdr3_nt: TGTGCCAGCAGGACGGGACTAGCGGAAAACAATGCAGTCAATGAGCAGTTCTTC
clone_size: many; d_call: -; v_call: TRBV28; j_call: TRBJ2-7; cdr3_length: 14; cdr3_aa: CASRYSDSAYEQYF; cdr3_nt: TGTGCCAGCAGGTACTCGGACAGCGCCTACGAGCAGTACTTC
clone_size: few; d_call: TRBD2; v_call: TRBV12-3/TRBV12-4; j_call: TRBJ2-7; cdr3_length: 15; cdr3_aa: CASRRSGTTSYEQYF; cdr3_nt: TGTGCCAGCAGACGTAGCGGGACTACCTCCTACGAGCAGTACTTC
clone_size: many; d_call: -; v_call: TRBV12-3/TRBV12-4; j_call: TRBJ2-5; cdr3_length: 12; cdr3_aa: CASRGGRETQYF; cdr3_nt: TGTGCCAGCAGAGGGGGGCGCGAGACCCAGTACTTC
clone_size: -; d_call: TRBD1; v_call: TRBV2; j_call: TRBJ1-6; cdr3_length: 16; cdr3_aa: CASSDLTGGLGSPLHF; cdr3_nt: TGTGCCAGCAGTGATCTTACAGGGGGCCTGGGTTCACCCCTCCACTTT
clone_size: many; d_call: -; v_call: TRBV18; j_call: TRBJ2-1; cdr3_length: 14; cdr3_aa: CASSRNRVPNEQFF; cdr3_nt: TGTGCCAGCTCACGGAACAGGGTTCCCAATGAGCAGTTCTTC
clone_size: many; d_call: TRBD1; v_call: TRBV13; j_call: TRBJ1-1; cdr3_length: 16; cdr3_aa: CASSRRQGIMNTEAFF; cdr3_nt: TGTGCCAGCAGCCGACGACAGGGGATAATGAACACTGAAGCTTTCTTT
clone_size: many; d_call: TRBD1; v_call: TRBV6-4; j_call: TRBJ1-2; cdr3_length: 14; cdr3_aa: CASSDGSGGEGYTF; cdr3_nt: TGTGCCAGCAGTGACGGGTCAGGGGGAGAGGGCTACACCTTC
clone_size: many; d_call: TRBD2; v_call: TRBV28; j_call: TRBJ2-7; cdr3_length: 15; cdr3_aa: CASSFSSGGSYEQYF; cdr3_nt: TGTGCCAGCAGTTTCAGCTCGGGAGGATCTTACGAGCAGTACTTC
clone_size: many; d_call: -; v_call: TRBV3-1; j_call: TRBJ2-2; cdr3_length: 14; cdr3_aa: CATSTGTSGGELFF; cdr3_nt: TGTGCCACCTCAACCGGGACATCCGGCGGGGAGCTGTTTTTT
clone_size: many; d_call: -; v_call: TRBV9; j_call: TRBJ1-6; cdr3_length: 14; cdr3_aa: CASSRQEDNSPLHF; cdr3_nt: TGTGCCAGCAGCCGACAGGAGGATAATTCACCCCTCCACTTT